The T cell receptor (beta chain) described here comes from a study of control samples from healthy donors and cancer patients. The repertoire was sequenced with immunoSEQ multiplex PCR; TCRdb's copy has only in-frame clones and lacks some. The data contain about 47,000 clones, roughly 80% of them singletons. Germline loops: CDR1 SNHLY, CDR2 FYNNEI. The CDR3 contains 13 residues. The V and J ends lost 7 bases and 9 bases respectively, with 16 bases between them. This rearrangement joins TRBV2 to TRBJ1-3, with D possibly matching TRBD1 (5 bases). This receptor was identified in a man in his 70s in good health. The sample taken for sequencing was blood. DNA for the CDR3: TGTGCCAGCATAAGGCAGTTTGGGGGCACCATATATTTT. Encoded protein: CASIRQFGGTIYF.